These T cell receptor beta chains were read from a single sample in a study of cytomegalovirus exposure and HLA in healthy donors. Profiled with immunoSEQ multiplex PCR; TCRdb holds only in-frame clones, not every one. The ten most abundant clones cover about a sixth of a sample with 45,000 or so clones. The sequenced sample was PBMCs. The source is a male donor in good health and CMV-seronegative. CDR3s include the opening cysteine and the closing phenylalanine or tryptophan. The D gene is left open where the match is weak.

cdr3_length d_call j_call v_call cdr3_nt cdr3_aa
14 TRBD1 TRBJ1-1 TRBV19 TGTGCCAGCAGTCCACCCGACAGGGGGCCAGAAGCTTTCTTT CASSPPDRGPEAFF
15 NA TRBJ1-3 TRBV18 TGTGCCAGCTCACCACCCACTTCTGCGGGAAACACCATATATTTT CASSPPTSAGNTIYF
17 TRBD1 TRBJ1-3 TRBV7-2 TGTGCCAGCAGCTTAGCCCCCCAGGGGGCTGGAGGAAACACCATATATTTT CASSLAPQGAGGNTIYF
14 NA TRBJ2-7 TRBV6-4 TGTGCCAGTGGAGTACCGGGGTTCCTCTACGAGCAGTACTTC CASGVPGFLYEQYF
12 NA TRBJ1-1 TRBV29-1 TGCAGCGTTGAAGTTCGGGGAACTGAAGCTTTCTTT CSVEVRGTEAFF
12 NA TRBJ2-4 TRBV6-1 TGTGCCAGTTTCGCGTCCAAAAACATTCAGTACTTC CASFASKNIQYF
14 TRBD1 TRBJ2-5 TRBV5-1 TGCGCCAGCAGCCTTGACAGGGGGCAAGAGACCCAGTACTTC CASSLDRGQETQYF
17 NA TRBJ2-7 TRBV19 TGTGCCAGTAGTTTCGGGGGTTTGCTGATCGGCGGTAACGAGCAGTACTTC CASSFGGLLIGGNEQYF
16 NA TRBJ2-5 TRBV9 TGTGCCAGCAGCGTAGAGCCGGGGTCAAATCAAGAGACCCAGTACTTC CASSVEPGSNQETQYF
15 NA TRBJ1-1 TRBV5-1 TGCGCCAGCAGCTTAACGGGGTTTATGAACACTGAAGCTTTCTTT CASSLTGFMNTEAFF
16 TRBD1 TRBJ1-1 TRBV5-1 TGCGCCAGCAGCTTGGGGATCCAGGGGGCCGGCACTGAAGCTTTCTTT CASSLGIQGAGTEAFF
14 NA TRBJ1-1 TRBV30 TGTGCCTTGAACCGGGGAGGGAGGGTCACTGAAGCTTTCTTT CALNRGGRVTEAFF
17 TRBD2 TRBJ2-3 TRBV7-3 TGTGCCAGCAGCCCCCGAAGGGGACTAGCGGGGGGAGATACGCAGTATTTT CASSPRRGLAGGDTQYF
18 NA TRBJ2-7 TRBV7-6 TGTGCCAGCAGCTTAGCGTCCAGGGGAGGGGGGTTCTCCTACGAGCAGTACTTC CASSLASRGGGFSYEQYF
14 TRBD2 TRBJ2-5 TRBV10-3 TGTGCCATCAGGCCGGGGGGGGGCCAAGAGACCCAGTACTTC CAIRPGGGQETQYF
16 NA TRBJ2-4 TRBV18 TGTGCCAGCTCACTGCAGGGCTTCGGAGCCAAAAACATTCAGTACTTC CASSLQGFGAKNIQYF
18 NA TRBJ2-1 TRBV5-1 TGCGCCAGCAGCCTCGAGGACTCTCCCGCAAAGGCCTACAATGAGCAGTTCTTC CASSLEDSPAKAYNEQFF
14 NA TRBJ1-1 TRBV4-1 TGCGCCAGCAGCCCAGAGGGGGGGAACACTGAAGCTTTCTTT CASSPEGGNTEAFF
16 TRBD1 TRBJ1-5 TRBV27 TGTGCCAGCAGCCAAGGGACAGGGGGTAGCAATCAGCCCCAGCATTTT CASSQGTGGSNQPQHF
14 NA TRBJ1-2 TRBV7-9 TGTGCCAGCAGCTTGGTCAGGGATAGCTATGGCTACACCTTC CASSLVRDSYGYTF
13 NA TRBJ1-2 TRBV6-5 TGTGCCAGCAGTTACGACACTAACTATGGCTACACCTTC CASSYDTNYGYTF
15 NA TRBJ2-3 TRBV7-6 TGTGCCAGCAGCTCCTTCAGGGTGGGGACAGATACGCAGTATTTT CASSSFRVGTDTQYF
18 NA TRBJ2-6 TRBV4-1 TGCGCCAGCAGCCAAATACGGCAGGGCGTTGCTGGGGCCAACGTCCTGACTTTC CASSQIRQGVAGANVLTF
17 TRBD2 TRBJ2-3 TRBV4-2 TGTGCCAGCAGCCAAGAGTGGACTAGCGGGAGCACAGATACGCAGTATTTT CASSQEWTSGSTDTQYF
15 TRBD1 TRBJ1-1 TRBV27 TGTGCCAGCATCCTCCTACAGGGGGCTCTCACTGAAGCTTTCTTT CASILLQGALTEAFF
15 TRBD2 TRBJ2-2 TRBV6-4 TGTGCCAGCAGTGCTAGCGGGGGGGACACCGGGGAGCTGTTTTTT CASSASGGDTGELFF
15 NA TRBJ2-3 TRBV2 TGTGCCACCAAGGAGCGGCATTTTGGGACAGATACGCAGTATTTT CATKERHFGTDTQYF
15 TRBD1 TRBJ2-3 TRBV7-2 TGTGCCAGCAGCCAGGGACAGGCGAGCACAGATACGCAGTATTTT CASSQGQASTDTQYF
16 NA TRBJ1-3 TRBV4-1 TGCGCCAGCAGCCAAAAGACAGCTCCCTCTGGAAACACCATATATTTT CASSQKTAPSGNTIYF
15 TRBD2 TRBJ2-5 TRBV7-9 TGTGCCAGCAGCCCCAGGACTAGCCTCGGGGAGACCCAGTACTTC CASSPRTSLGETQYF
17 TRBD1 TRBJ2-1 TRBV7-2 TGTGCCAGCAGCTTAGCCGGGACAGGGGGCCTAAACAATGAGCAGTTCTTC CASSLAGTGGLNNEQFF
16 TRBD1 TRBJ1-2 TRBV19 TGTGCCAGTAGTGGGCAACAGGGGGCGACGACCTATGGCTACACCTTC CASSGQQGATTYGYTF
14 NA TRBJ1-2 TRBV13 TGTGCCAGCAGCTTAGAGGTCAGGGAGGATGGCTACACCTTC CASSLEVREDGYTF
16 NA TRBJ1-6 TRBV7-9 TGTGCCAGCAGCTTAGCGGGAGAGTCCTATAATTCACCCCTCCACTTT CASSLAGESYNSPLHF
20 TRBD1 TRBJ1-2 TRBV5-5 TGTGCCAGCAGGTTGGGTACCAGGAGTATGGGACAGCTCTCCAACTATGGCTACACCTTC CASRLGTRSMGQLSNYGYTF
14 TRBD1 TRBJ1-2 TRBV6-4 TGTGCCAGCAGGCTGGACAGGAACAGCCGGGGCTACACCTTC CASRLDRNSRGYTF
13 NA TRBJ2-7 TRBV4-1 TGCGCCAGCAGCCGGACAAAAGTGGGAAAGCAGTACTTC CASSRTKVGKQYF
14 NA TRBJ2-7 TRBV7-3 TGTGCCAGCAGCTTAAGGCCAGGGGCGTACGAGCAGTACTTC CASSLRPGAYEQYF
14 NA TRBJ1-1 TRBV30 TGTGCCTGGACCCCGGGGGGGTCCGACACTGAAGCTTTCTTT CAWTPGGSDTEAFF
18 TRBD1 TRBJ1-3 TRBV9 TGTGCCAGCAGCGTAGGCCCCTTGGGACAGGGGAATGGAAACACCATATATTTT CASSVGPLGQGNGNTIYF
13 TRBD1 TRBJ1-5 TRBV12-5 TGTGCTAGTGGTCGCAGGGGGGTTCGGACCCAGCATTTT CASGRRGVRTQHF
14 NA TRBJ1-2 TRBV9 TGTGCCAGCAGCGTAGTGTCACAAATCTATGGCTACACCTTC CASSVVSQIYGYTF
16 TRBD1 TRBJ2-7 TRBV5-6 TGTGCCAGCAGCCGACTGGACAGGGGTCACTTCTACGAGCAGTACTTC CASSRLDRGHFYEQYF
13 NA TRBJ1-1 TRBV27 TGTGCCAGCAGTTTTGCTCAGGGCACTGAAGCTTTCTTT CASSFAQGTEAFF
15 NA TRBJ2-7 TRBV4-2 TGTGCCAGCAGCCAAGAGTGGACTCAAATCTACGAGCAGTACTTC CASSQEWTQIYEQYF